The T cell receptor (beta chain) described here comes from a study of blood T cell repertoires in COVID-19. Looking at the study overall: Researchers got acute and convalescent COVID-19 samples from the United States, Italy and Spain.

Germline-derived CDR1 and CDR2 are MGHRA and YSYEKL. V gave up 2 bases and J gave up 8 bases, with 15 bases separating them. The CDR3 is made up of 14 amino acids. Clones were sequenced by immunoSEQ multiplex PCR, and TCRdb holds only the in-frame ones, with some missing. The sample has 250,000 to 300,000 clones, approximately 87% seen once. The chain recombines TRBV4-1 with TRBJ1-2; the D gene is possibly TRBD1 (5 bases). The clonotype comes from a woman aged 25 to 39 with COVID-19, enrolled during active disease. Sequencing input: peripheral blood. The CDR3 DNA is TGCGCCAGCAGCCAATCTGACAGTGCAGTCGGCTACACCTTC. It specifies CASSQSDSAVGYTF.